This T cell receptor beta chain originates from a study of PD-1 blockade in classical Hodgkin lymphoma. The time point: cycle 4 day 1 (C4D1), after six to seven weeks of nivolumab. Relapses following autologous stem cell transplantation were seen in all patients, with brentuximab vedotin exposure varying. Using immunoSEQ multiplex PCR, the repertoire was profiled, and TCRdb retains in-frame clones only, with some absent. The sample lists some 27,000 clones; over 75% were seen once. Germline CDR1 SEHNR, CDR2 FQNEAQ (reference sequence). V was pared by 5 bases and J by 5 bases, with 21 bases between. The CDR3 covers 16 residues.

The clonotype originates from a human donor with classical Hodgkin lymphoma. Source: peripheral blood mononuclear cells (PBMCs), taken before the fourth cycle of nivolumab. J is TRBJ2-5 and V is TRBV7-9; possibly TRBD1 or TRBD2 for D (7 bases each). The CDR3 DNA reads as TGTGCCAGCAGCGCCTCGGGGGAGGGGGCATGGGAGACCCAGTACTTC. Translated: CASSASGEGAWETQYF.